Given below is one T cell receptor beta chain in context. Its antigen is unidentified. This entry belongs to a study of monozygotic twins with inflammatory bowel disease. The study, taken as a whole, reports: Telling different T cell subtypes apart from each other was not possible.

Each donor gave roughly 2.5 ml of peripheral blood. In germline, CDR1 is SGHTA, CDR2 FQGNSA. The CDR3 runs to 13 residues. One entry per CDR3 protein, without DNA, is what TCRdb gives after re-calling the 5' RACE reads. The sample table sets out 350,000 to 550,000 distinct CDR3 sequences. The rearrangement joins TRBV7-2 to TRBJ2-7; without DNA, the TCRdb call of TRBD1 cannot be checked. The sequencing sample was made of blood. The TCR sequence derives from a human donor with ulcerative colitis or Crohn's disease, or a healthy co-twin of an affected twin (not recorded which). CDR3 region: CASSSGTGVEQYF.